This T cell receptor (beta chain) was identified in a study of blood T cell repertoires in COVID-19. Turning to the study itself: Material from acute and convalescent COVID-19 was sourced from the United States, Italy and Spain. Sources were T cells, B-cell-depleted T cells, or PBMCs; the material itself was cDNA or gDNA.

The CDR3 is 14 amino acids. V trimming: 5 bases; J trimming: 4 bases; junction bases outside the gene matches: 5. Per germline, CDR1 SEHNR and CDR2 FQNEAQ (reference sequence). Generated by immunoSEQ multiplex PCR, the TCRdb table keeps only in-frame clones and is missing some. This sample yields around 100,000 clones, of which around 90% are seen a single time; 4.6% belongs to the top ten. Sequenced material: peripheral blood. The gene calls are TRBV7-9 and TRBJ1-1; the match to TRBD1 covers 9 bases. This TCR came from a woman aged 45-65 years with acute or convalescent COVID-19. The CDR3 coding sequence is TGTGCCAGCAGCCTGGGACAGGGTAGCACTGAAGCTTTCTTT. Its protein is CASSLGQGSTEAFF.